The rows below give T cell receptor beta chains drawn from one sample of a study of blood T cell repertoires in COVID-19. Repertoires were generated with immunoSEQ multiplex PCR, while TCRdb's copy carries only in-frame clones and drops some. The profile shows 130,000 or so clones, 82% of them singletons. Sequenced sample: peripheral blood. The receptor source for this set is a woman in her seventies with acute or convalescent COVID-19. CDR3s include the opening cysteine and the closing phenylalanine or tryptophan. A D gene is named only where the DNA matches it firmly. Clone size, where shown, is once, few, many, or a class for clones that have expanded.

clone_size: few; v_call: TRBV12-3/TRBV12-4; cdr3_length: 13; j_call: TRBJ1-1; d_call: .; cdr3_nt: TGTGCCAGCAGTTCGACCCAGGGAACTGAAGCTTTCTTT; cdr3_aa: CASSSTQGTEAFF
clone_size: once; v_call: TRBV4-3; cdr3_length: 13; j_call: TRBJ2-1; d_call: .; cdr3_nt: TGCGCCAGCAGCCAAGACCGACATTTTGAGCAGTTCTTC; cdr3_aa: CASSQDRHFEQFF
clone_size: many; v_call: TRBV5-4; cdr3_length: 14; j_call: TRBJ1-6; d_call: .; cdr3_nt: TGTGCCAGCAGCTTGGCCGGGCAGGGGAATCCCCTCCACTTT; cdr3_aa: CASSLAGQGNPLHF
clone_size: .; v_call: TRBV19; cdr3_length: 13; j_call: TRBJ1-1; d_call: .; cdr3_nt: TGTGCCAGTAGGAAGGGAAGGGGCACTGAAGCTTTCTTT; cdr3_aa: CASRKGRGTEAFF
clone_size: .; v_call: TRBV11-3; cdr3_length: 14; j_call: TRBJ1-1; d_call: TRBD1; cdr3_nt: TGTGCCAGCAGCCCCGGACAGGTGAACACTGAAGCTTTCTTT; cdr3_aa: CASSPGQVNTEAFF
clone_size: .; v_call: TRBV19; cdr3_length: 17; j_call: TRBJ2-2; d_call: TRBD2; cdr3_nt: TGTGCCAGTGGGAATTTAGCGGGACTAGCGGCCACCGGGGAGCTGTTTTTT; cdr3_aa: CASGNLAGLAATGELFF
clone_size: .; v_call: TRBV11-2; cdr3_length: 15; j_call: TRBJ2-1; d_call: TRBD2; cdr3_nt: TGTGCCAGCAACCCTCTAGCGGGGGGGCCCTATGAGCAGTTCTTC; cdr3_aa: CASNPLAGGPYEQFF
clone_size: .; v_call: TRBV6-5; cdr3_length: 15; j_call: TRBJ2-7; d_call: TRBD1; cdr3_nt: TGTGCCAGCAGTTACTCCGGGACAGGGTCAGGTCTGCAGTACTTC; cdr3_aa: CASSYSGTGSGLQYF
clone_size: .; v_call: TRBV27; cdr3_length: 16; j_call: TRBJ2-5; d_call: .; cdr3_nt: TGTGCCAGCAGGCATAGCGGAGGTCTGAGGGAAGAGACCCAGTACTTC; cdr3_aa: CASRHSGGLREETQYF
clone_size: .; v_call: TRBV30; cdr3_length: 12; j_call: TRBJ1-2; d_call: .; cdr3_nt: TGTGCCTGGGCCGGACGGGGCTATGGCTACACCTTC; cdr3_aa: CAWAGRGYGYTF
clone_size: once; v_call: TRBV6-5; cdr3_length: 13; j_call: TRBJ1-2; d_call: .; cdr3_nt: TGTGCCAGCACCTTGGACCGAACGGGAGGCTACACCTTC; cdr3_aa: CASTLDRTGGYTF
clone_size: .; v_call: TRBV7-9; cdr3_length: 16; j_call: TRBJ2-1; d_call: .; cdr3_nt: TGTGCCAGCAGCTTAGGTCTAGCGACCTTCTACAATGAGCAGTTCTTC; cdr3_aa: CASSLGLATFYNEQFF
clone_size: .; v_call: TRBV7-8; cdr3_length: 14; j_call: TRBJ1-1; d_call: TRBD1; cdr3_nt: TGTGCCAGCAGCCCGGACAGGGTGAACACTGAAGCTTTCTTT; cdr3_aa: CASSPDRVNTEAFF
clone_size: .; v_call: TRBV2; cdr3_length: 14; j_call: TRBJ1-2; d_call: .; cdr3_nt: TGTGCCAGCAGTGGGGTAAGGGGAGGAAATGGCTACACCTTC; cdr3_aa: CASSGVRGGNGYTF
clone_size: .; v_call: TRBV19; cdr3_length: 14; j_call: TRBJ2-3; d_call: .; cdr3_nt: TGTGCCAGTAGCTATATGGGGGCTGGAGATACGCAGTATTTT; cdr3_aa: CASSYMGAGDTQYF
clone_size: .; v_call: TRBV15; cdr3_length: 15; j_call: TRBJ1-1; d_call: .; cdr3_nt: TGTGCCACCAGCAGAGCTGCAGGGGCGAACACTGAAGCTTTCTTT; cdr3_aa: CATSRAAGANTEAFF
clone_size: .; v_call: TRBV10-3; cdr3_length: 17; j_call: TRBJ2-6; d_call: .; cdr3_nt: TGTGCCATCAGTGAGTCCCGTCAGTTCTCTGGGGCCAACGTCCTGACTTTC; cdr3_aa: CAISESRQFSGANVLTF
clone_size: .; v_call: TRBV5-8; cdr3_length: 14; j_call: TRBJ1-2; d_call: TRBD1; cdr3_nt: TGTGCCAGCAGCCCGGACAGGGGAGGACGAGGCTACACCTTC; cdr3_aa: CASSPDRGGRGYTF
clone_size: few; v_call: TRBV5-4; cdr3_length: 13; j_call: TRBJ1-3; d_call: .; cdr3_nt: TGTGCCAGCAGACCCGACAACGGAAACACCATATATTTT; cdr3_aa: CASRPDNGNTIYF
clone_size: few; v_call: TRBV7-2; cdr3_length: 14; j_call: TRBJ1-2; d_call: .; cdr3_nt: TGTGCCAGCAGCTCCCGCGGGGGCGCGGTTGGCTACACCTTC; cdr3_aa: CASSSRGGAVGYTF
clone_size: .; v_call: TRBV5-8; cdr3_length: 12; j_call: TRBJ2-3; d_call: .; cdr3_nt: TGTGCCAGCGCACGGGAGACAGATACGCAGTATTTT; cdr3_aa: CASARETDTQYF
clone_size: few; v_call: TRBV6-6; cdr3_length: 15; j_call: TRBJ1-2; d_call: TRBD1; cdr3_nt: TGTGCCAGCAGTTCCCTGGACAGGGGGGACTATGGCTACACCTTC; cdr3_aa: CASSSLDRGDYGYTF
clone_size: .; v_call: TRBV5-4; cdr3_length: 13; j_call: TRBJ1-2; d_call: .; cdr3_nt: TGTGCCAGCAGCTCCAGGGTAGGCTATGGCTACACCTTC; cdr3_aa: CASSSRVGYGYTF
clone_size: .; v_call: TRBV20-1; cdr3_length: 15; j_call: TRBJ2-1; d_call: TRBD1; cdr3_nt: TGCAGTGCTAGTACCGGGACAGGGGGCTACAATGAGCAGTTCTTC; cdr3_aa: CSASTGTGGYNEQFF
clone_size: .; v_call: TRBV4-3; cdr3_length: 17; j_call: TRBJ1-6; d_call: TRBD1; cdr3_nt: TGCGCCAGCAGCCAAGCTGAGACAGGGTCTTATAATTCACCCCTCCACTTT; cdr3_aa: CASSQAETGSYNSPLHF
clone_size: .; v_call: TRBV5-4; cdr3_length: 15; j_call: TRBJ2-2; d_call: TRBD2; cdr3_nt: TGTGCCTCCACGCGGGGGGCCGAACCCAGCGGGGAGCTGTTTTTT; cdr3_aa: CASTRGAEPSGELFF
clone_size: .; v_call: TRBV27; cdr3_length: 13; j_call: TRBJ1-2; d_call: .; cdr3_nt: TGTGCCAGCAGTTTGGGAGTAGGTTATGGCTACACCTTC; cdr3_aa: CASSLGVGYGYTF
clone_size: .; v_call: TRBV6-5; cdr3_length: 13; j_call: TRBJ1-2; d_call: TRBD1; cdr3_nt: TGTGCCAGCATCTCCCGGGACAGAAGTGGCTACACCTTC; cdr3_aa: CASISRDRSGYTF
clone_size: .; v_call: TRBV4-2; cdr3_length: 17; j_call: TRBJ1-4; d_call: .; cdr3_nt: TGTGCCAGCAGCCAAGACAGGATGGGGCGGACTAATGAAAAACTGTTTTTT; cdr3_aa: CASSQDRMGRTNEKLFF
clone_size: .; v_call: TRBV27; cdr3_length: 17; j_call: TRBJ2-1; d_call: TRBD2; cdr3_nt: TGTGCCAGCAGTCCGAGGACTAGCGGCTTTTCCTACAATGAGCAGTTCTTC; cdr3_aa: CASSPRTSGFSYNEQFF
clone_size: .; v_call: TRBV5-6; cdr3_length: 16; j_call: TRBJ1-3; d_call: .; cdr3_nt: TGTGCCAGCAGCTTGGGGCCTGGGCGCTCTGGAAACACCATATATTTT; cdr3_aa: CASSLGPGRSGNTIYF
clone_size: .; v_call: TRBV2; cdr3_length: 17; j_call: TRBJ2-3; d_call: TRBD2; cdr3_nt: TGTGCCAGCAGTGAAAGGACTAGCGGGGGAAGCACAGATACGCAGTATTTT; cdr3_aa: CASSERTSGGSTDTQYF
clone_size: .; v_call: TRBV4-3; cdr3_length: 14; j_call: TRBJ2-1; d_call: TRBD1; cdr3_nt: TGCGCCAGCAGCCACGGACAGGCAGGAAATGAGCAGTTCTTC; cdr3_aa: CASSHGQAGNEQFF
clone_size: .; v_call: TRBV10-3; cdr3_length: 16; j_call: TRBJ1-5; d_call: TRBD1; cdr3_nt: TGTGCCATCAGTGAAGTCCACAGGGGCGGGTCTCAGCCCCAGCATTTT; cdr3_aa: CAISEVHRGGSQPQHF
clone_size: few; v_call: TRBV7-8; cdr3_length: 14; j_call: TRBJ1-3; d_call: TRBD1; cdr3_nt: TGTGCCAGCAGCCTAGGACAGGGTGGAAACACCATATATTTT; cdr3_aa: CASSLGQGGNTIYF
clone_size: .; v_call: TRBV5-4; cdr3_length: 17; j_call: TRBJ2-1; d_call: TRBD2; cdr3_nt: TGTGCCAGCAGCTCGACTAGCGGGGGTATATACTACAATGAGCAGTTCTTC; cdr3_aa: CASSSTSGGIYYNEQFF
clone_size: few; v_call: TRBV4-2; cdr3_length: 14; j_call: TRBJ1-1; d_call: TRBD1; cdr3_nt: TGTGCCAGCAGCGCCGGGACAGCGAACACTGAAGCTTTCTTT; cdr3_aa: CASSAGTANTEAFF
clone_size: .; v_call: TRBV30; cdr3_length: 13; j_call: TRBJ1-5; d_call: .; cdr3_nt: TGTGCGTATGGACGGGATAGCAATCAGCCCCAGCATTTT; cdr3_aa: CAYGRDSNQPQHF
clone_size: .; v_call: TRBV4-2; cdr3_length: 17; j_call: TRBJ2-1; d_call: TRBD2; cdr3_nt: TGTGCCAGCAGCTCATGGACTAGCGGGGGTGCCCCCAATGAGCAGTTCTTC; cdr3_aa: CASSSWTSGGAPNEQFF
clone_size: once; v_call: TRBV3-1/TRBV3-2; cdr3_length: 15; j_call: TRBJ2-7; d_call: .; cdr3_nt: TGTGCCAGCAGCCGTGGAGGCGATTGGTCCTACGAGCAGTACTTC; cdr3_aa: CASSRGGDWSYEQYF
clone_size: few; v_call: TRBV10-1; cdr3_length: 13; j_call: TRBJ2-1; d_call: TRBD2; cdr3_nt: TGCGCCAGCATGACTAGCGGGGACAATGAGCAGTTCTTC; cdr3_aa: CASMTSGDNEQFF
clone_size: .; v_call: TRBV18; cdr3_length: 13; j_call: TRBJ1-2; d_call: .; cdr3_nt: TGTGCCAGCTCACCTACAGACAATCACGGCTACACCTTC; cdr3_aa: CASSPTDNHGYTF
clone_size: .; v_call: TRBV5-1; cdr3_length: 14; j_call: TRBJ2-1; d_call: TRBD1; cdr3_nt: TGCGCCAGCAGCCTAGACAGGGCCTACAATGAGCAGTTCTTC; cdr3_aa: CASSLDRAYNEQFF
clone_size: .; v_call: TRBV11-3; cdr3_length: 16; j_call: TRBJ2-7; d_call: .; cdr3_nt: TGTGCCAGCAGCGGAGGAGTAGTCGGCGTCTCCTACGAGCAGTACTTC; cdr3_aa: CASSGGVVGVSYEQYF
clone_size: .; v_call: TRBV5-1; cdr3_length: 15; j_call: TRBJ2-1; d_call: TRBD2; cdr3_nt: TGCGCCAGCAGCTTGGGCGGGGGGACCTACAATGAGCAGTTCTTC; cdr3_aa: CASSLGGGTYNEQFF
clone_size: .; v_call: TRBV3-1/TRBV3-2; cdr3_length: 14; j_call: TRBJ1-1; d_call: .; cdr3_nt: TGTGCCAGCAGCCAAGTGAGGGCGGCCACTGAAGCTTTCTTT; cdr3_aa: CASSQVRAATEAFF
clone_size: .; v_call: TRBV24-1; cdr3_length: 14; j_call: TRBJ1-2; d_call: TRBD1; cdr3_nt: TGTGCCACCAGTGATTTAGGGACAGGGACTGGCTACACCTTC; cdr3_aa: CATSDLGTGTGYTF
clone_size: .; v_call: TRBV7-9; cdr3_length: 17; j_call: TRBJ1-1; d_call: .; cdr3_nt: TGTGCCAGCAGCTTAGGAGAAGTGAGGGTGGGAGACACTGAAGCTTTCTTT; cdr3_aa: CASSLGEVRVGDTEAFF
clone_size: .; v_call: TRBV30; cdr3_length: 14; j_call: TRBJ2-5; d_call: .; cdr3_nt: TGTGCCTGGAGTGGGGGACTGGCGGGAGAGACCCAGTACTTC; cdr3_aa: CAWSGGLAGETQYF
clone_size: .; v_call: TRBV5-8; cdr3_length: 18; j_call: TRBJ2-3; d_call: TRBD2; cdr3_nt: TGTGCCAGCAGCGTTGGGACTAGCGGGGACTTTAGCACAGATACGCAGTATTTT; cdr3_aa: CASSVGTSGDFSTDTQYF
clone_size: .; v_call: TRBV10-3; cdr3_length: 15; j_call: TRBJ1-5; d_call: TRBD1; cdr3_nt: TGTGCCATCAGTGAAGGGACAGGTGTCAATCAGCCCCAGCATTTT; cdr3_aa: CAISEGTGVNQPQHF